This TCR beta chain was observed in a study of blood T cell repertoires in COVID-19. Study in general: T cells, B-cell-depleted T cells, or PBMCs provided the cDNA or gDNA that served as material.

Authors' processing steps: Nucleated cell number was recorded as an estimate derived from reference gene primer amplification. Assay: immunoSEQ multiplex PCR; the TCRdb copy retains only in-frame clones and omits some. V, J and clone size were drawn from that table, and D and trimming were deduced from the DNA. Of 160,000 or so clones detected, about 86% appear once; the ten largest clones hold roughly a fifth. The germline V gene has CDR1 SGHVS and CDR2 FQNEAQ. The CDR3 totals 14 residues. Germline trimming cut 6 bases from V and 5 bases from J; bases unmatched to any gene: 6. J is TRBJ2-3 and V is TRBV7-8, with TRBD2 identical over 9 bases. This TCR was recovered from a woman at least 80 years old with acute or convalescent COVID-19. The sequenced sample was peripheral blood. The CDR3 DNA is TGTGCCAGCAGAGGGGGACTAGCAGGAGATACGCAGTATTTT. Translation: CASRGGLAGDTQYF.